This TCR beta chain is from a study of regulatory T cells in long-lasting Graves disease. Broader study findings: Accuracy may have been reduced by the small sample size. Favoring TRBV28, TRBJ1-2 and TRBJ2-5 was a feature seen in persistent disease.

Per the germline V gene, CDR1 is SGHTA and CDR2 is FQGNSA. CDR3 length: 12 residues. V gave up 8 bases and J gave up 9 bases, with 14 bases separating them. In building TCR beta libraries, iRepertoire HTBI primers were used together with Arm-PCR of CDR3 regions. MiXCR, run by TCRdb on the multiplex PCR reads, gives a single entry per CDR3 protein. The sample lists 620,000 or so distinct CDR3 sequences, approximately 15% occurring once. This clonotype was picked up many times. Antigen unknown. Time point noted: newly diagnosed GD, antithyroid drugs for less than 3 months. After RNA was extracted from PBMCs, the TCR library was made from it. These data were also filed under a second study, of T cells in Graves' hyperthyroidism and ophthalmopathy. From that second work: For ophthalmopathy, model prediction preceded onset by a median roughly 6.3 months.

This TCR came from a woman aged 30 to 39 with Graves disease. The sample in question was peripheral blood mononuclear cells (PBMCs), obtained at new diagnosis, from a patient treated with antithyroid drugs. The chain uses TRBV7-2 and TRBJ2-1; the D is unclear. The CDR3 loop reads CASAPLGSEQFF. CDR3 sequence (DNA): TGTGCCAGCGCACCCCTGGGATCTGAGCAGTTCTTC.